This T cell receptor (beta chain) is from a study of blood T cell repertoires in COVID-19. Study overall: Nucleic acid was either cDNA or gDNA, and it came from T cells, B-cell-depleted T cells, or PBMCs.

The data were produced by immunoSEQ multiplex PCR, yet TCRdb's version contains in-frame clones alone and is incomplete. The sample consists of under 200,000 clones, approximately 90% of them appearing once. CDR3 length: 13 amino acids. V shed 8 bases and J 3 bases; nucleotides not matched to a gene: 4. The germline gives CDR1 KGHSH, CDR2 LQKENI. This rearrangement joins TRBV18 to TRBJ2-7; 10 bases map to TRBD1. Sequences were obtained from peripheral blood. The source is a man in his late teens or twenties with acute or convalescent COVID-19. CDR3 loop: CASHRTGGYEQYF. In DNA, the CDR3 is TGTGCCAGCCATCGGACAGGGGGCTACGAGCAGTACTTC.